Presented here are 22 T cell receptor beta chains from one specimen sequenced in a study of shared T cell receptors in the human thymus. Sequenced by immunoSEQ multiplex PCR; TCRdb stores in-frame clones only, minus some. Of approximately 580,000 clones in the sample, approximately 80% are singletons; the top ten hold about 0.013%. This same sample was also part of a study on human thymus T cells.

Specimen: thymocytes. These receptors all stem from a boy less than two years old with a congenital heart defect.

V and J are TRBV4-3 and TRBJ2-7; D remains ambiguous. V shed 0 bases and J shed 6 bases, with 9 bases lying between them. The germline CDR1 and CDR2 sequences are LGHNA and YSLEER. The CDR3 has 13 amino acids. This chain's CDR3 is CASSQESAAEQYF. The CDR3 coding sequence is TGCGCCAGCAGCCAAGAATCCGCGGCCGAGCAGTACTTC.

This clone appeared a single time. V usage is TRBV28 and J usage is TRBJ1-5; D is perhaps TRBD1 (6 bases). The germline CDR1 and CDR2 sequences are MDHEN and SYDVKM. The CDR3 extends over 16 amino acids. Trimming cost V 4 bases and J 4 bases, with 17 bases left between them. In DNA form, the CDR3 reads TGTGCCAGCAGTTCCGACCGAGGGGGACATAATCAGCCCCAGCATTTT. Translated: CASSSDRGGHNQPQHF.

This chain joins TRBV9 and TRBJ2-3; D gene ambiguous. The CDR3 is made up of 17 amino acids. Germline V CDR1 and CDR2: SGDLS, YYNGEE. V was trimmed by 0 bases and J by 6 bases, leaving 20 bases between them. CDR3 nucleotides: TGTGCCAGCAGCGTAGGGAGTAACGGCCGTCGAGTGGATACGCAGTATTTT. Protein product: CASSVGSNGRRVDTQYF. The full variable domain, rest sourced from reference TRBV9 and TRBJ2-3, is DSGVTQTPKHLITATGQRVTLRCSPRSGDLSVYWYQQSLDQGLQFLIQYYNGEERAKGNILERFSAQQFPDLHSELNLSSLELGDSALYFCASSVGSNGRRVDTQYFGPGTRLTVL.

The J gene is TRBJ2-7, the V gene TRBV19; the match to TRBD2 covers 14 bases. Trimming took 4 bases from V and 6 from J; bases not matched to a gene: 5. Germline values: CDR1 LNHDA, CDR2 SQIVND (reference sequence). The CDR3 runs 15 residues. CDR3 nucleotides: TGTGCCAGTAGTACTGGGACTAGCGGGAGTCCCGAGCAGTACTTC. Its translation is CASSTGTSGSPEQYF.

This clone was picked up a small number of times. The CDR3 nucleotides read TGCGCCAGCAGCCAAGATCGCGGATTTAACCAAGAGACCCAGTACTTC. It translates to CASSQDRGFNQETQYF. This chain links TRBV4-3 with TRBJ2-5; no reliable D call. Trimming took 0 bases from V and 0 from J, leaving 11 bases between them. This CDR3 contains 16 residues. Per germline, CDR1 LGHNA and CDR2 YSLEER.

This sequence joins TRBV28 and TRBJ2-7; D is possibly TRBD1 (5 bases). CDR3 size: 14 residues. Germline V lookup: CDR1 MDHEN, CDR2 SYDVKM. The V end lost 6 bases, the J end lost 7 bases, and 19 bases lay between the germline ends. CDR3 in DNA: TGTGCCAGCAGACCGACTCGATTAAGGGGTGAGCAGTACTTC. Translation gives CASRPTRLRGEQYF.

This clone was observed a few times. The chain recombines TRBV28 with TRBJ2-5, with D tentatively TRBD1 (6 bases). The CDR3 consists of 14 residues. From germline, CDR1 is MDHEN and CDR2 SYDVKM. V lost 5 bases, J lost 5 bases, and 15 bases lay in between. CDR3 in DNA: TGTGCCAGCAGTGGTACAGGGCGTATTGAGACCCAGTACTTC. Translating it yields CASSGTGRIETQYF.

The V call is TRBV6-1, the J call TRBJ2-7; 13 nucleotides line up with TRBD2. With 1 base clipped from V and 3 bases from J, the junction kept 3 bases outside the gene matches. CDR3 length: 16 amino acids. The germline CDR1 and CDR2 sequences are MNHNS and SASEGT. CDR3 sequence (DNA): TGTGCCAGCAGTGAAGGGACTAGCGGGAGTTGCTACGAGCAGTACTTC. Its protein is CASSEGTSGSCYEQYF.

This clone was counted a few times. The chain has TRBV14 and TRBJ2-1; 10 bases match TRBD2. V was clipped by 6 bases and J by 2 bases; unmatched bases: 7. The germline CDR1 and CDR2 sequences are SGHDN and FVKESK. The CDR3 sequence is 16 residues long. CDR3 region: CASSRLAGVPYNEQFF. The CDR3 bases are TGTGCCAGCAGTCGTCTAGCGGGAGTCCCCTACAATGAGCAGTTCTTC.

V and J are TRBV27 and TRBJ2-2; TRBD1 agrees at 9 bases. Per the germline V gene, CDR1 is MNHEY and CDR2 is SMNVEV (reference sequence). This CDR3 comprises 16 residues. V lost 6 bases to trimming and J lost 6 bases; unmatched junction nucleotides: 11. The CDR3 coding sequence is TGTGCCAGCAGCCCAACCCGGGACAGGGAAGCCGGGGAGCTGTTTTTT. Translating it yields CASSPTRDREAGELFF.

The chain joins TRBV27 to TRBJ2-1; 8 bases fit TRBD2. This CDR3 spans 16 amino acids. The V segment lost 3 bases and the J segment 5 bases; nucleotides outside the gene matches: 9. Germline V gives CDR1 MNHEY, CDR2 SMNVEV (reference sequence). CDR3 protein: CASSLASGSMDNEQFF. CDR3 DNA: TGTGCCAGCAGTTTGGCTAGCGGGTCCATGGACAATGAGCAGTTCTTC.

The chain employs TRBV6-4 and TRBJ1-5; D might be TRBD1 (5 bases). V lost 0 bases, J lost 6 bases, and 12 bases lay in between. In germline, CDR1 is MRHNA, CDR2 SNTAGT. This CDR3 is built from 15 residues. In DNA, the CDR3 is TGTGCCAGCAGTGACTCAGCAGCCGGGGGTCAGCCCCAGCATTTT. The encoded protein is CASSDSAAGGQPQHF.

The CDR3 loop reads CASGGQGASTNEKLFF. CDR3 DNA sequence: TGTGCCAGCGGGGGACAGGGAGCGTCAACTAATGAAAAACTGTTTTTT. The chain joins TRBV7-9 to TRBJ1-4, with 9 positions matching TRBD1. After removal of 8 bases from V and 0 bases from J, the junction contained 7 bases not matched to a gene. This CDR3 has 16 residues. Germline CDR1 reads SEHNR; CDR2 reads FQNEAQ (reference sequence).

V gene TRBV7-9 combines with J gene TRBJ2-2; no firm D call. Germline values: CDR1 SEHNR, CDR2 FQNEAQ (reference sequence). With 5 bases removed from V and 7 bases from J, the gap between germline ends came to 8 bases. CDR3 length: 12 residues. CDR3 loop: CASSRPVGELFF. The CDR3 nucleotides read TGTGCCAGCAGCCGCCCGGTCGGGGAGCTGTTTTTT.

The chain has TRBV2 and TRBJ2-3; D is possibly TRBD2 (6 bases). This CDR3 contains 13 residues. The V gene's germline CDR1 is SNHLY and CDR2 FYNNEI. Trimming cost V 8 bases and J 6 bases, with 15 bases left between them. The CDR3 reads CASGPPAGDTQYF. As DNA, the CDR3 is TGTGCCAGCGGCCCCCCGGCGGGGGATACGCAGTATTTT.

This chain joins TRBV18 and TRBJ2-7; maybe TRBD2 (5 bases). The germline V gene encodes CDR1 KGHSH and CDR2 LQKENI. The CDR3 is made up of 14 amino acids. Trimming cost V 0 bases and J 13 bases, with 19 bases left between them. The CDR3, as DNA: TGTGCCAGCTCACCACCTAGGGAGACTTCCCCCTTCTACTTC. Its protein product is CASSPPRETSPFYF.

DNA for the CDR3: TGTGCCATCAGTGAGTCGAGAGCGGGGCGCTCCTACAATGAGCAGTTCTTC. It codes for CAISESRAGRSYNEQFF. The V and J genes are TRBV10-3 and TRBJ2-1, with 7 bases lining up with TRBD2. This CDR3 has 17 residues. J was trimmed by 0 bases and V by 0 bases; bases with no gene match: 5. The germline V gene has CDR1 ENHRY and CDR2 SYGVKD.

This clone occurred a few times. The gene calls are TRBV14 and TRBJ2-3, with D tentatively TRBD2 (6 bases). From germline, CDR1 is SGHDN and CDR2 FVKESK. Trimming removed 0 bases at V and 8 bases at J, with 9 bases between. This CDR3 has 13 residues. In DNA form, the CDR3 reads TGTGCCAGCAGCCAAGACCCCGGGGGTACGCAGTATTTT. This sequence encodes CASSQDPGGTQYF.

The rearrangement joins TRBV13 to TRBJ2-2; D may be TRBD1 (5 bases). The CDR3 length is 16 residues. Germline V CDR1 and CDR2: PRHDT, FYEKMQ (reference sequence). V was shortened by 5 bases and J by 0 bases, with 13 bases between the two germline ends. Written as DNA, the CDR3 is TGTGCCAGCAGCCTAAAAGGACATCCGAACACCGGGGAGCTGTTTTTT. Translation gives CASSLKGHPNTGELFF.

This rearrangement joins TRBV6-6 to TRBJ2-3, with 8 bases that match TRBD2. The junction had 8 bases not matched to a gene; V was cut back by 6 bases and J by 0 bases. CDR1 is MNHNY and CDR2 is SVGAGI in the germline V gene (reference sequence). The CDR3 totals 16 residues. The CDR3 DNA sequence: TGTGCCAGCAGACTCGGTGCTAGCGGGAGCACAGATACGCAGTATTTT. Protein: CASRLGASGSTDTQYF.

CDR3 residues: CASSPPAGELFF. The CDR3 coding sequence is TGTGCCAGCAGCCCCCCAGCCGGGGAGCTGTTTTTT. The rearrangement links TRBV13 to TRBJ2-2; D is unclear. Germline V gene sequence: CDR1 PRHDT, CDR2 FYEKMQ (reference sequence). The CDR3 covers 12 residues. The V and J ends lost 5 bases and 6 bases respectively, with 7 bases between them.

This chain links TRBV6-1 with TRBJ1-5; D might be TRBD1 (5 bases). Trimming left V 4 bases short and J 8 bases short, with 15 bases between. This CDR3 has 14 residues. CDR1 is MNHNS, CDR2 SASEGT, per germline. As DNA, the CDR3 is TGTGCCAGCAGTGCCGGACACCCGAGAGAGCCCCAGCATTTT. Its protein product is CASSAGHPREPQHF.